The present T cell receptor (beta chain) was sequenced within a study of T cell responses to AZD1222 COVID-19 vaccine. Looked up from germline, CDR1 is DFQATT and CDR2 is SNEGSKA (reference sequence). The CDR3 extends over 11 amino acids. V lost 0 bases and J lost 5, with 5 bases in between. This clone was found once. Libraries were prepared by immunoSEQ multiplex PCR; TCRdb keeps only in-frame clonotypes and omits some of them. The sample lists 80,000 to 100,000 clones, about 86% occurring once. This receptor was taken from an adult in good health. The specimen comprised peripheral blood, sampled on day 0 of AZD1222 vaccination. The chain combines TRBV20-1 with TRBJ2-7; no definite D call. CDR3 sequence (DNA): TGCAGTGCTAGAGATGTCCACGAGCAGTACTTC. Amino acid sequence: CSARDVHEQYF.